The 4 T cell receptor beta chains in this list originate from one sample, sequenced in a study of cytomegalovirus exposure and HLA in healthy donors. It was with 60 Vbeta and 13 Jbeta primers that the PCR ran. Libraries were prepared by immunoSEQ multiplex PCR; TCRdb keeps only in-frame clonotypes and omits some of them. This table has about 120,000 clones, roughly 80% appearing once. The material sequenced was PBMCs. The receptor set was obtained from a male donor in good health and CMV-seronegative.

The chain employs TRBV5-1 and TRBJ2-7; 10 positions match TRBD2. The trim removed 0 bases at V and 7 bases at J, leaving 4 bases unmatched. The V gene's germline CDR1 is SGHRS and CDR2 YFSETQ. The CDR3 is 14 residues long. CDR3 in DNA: TGCGCCAGCAGCTTGGTAACTAGCGGGGATGAGCAGTACTTC. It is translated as CASSLVTSGDEQYF.

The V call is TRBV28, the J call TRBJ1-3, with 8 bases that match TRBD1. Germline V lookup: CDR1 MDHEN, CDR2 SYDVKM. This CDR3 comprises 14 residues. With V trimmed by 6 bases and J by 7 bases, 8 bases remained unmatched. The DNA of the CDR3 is TGTGCCAGCAGGCCGACAGGGGCTGTGAACACCATATATTTT. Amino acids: CASRPTGAVNTIYF. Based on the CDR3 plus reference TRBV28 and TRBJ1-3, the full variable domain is DVKVTQSSRYLVKRTGEKVFLECVQDMDHENMFWYRQDPGLGLRLIYFSYDVKMKEKGDIPEGYSVSREKKERFSLILESASTNQTSMYLCASRPTGAVNTIYFGEGSWLTVV.

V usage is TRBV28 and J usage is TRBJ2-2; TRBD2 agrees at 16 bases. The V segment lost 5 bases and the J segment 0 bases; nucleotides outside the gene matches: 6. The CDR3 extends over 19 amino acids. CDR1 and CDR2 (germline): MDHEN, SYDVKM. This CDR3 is CASSHLGLAGGPNTGELFF. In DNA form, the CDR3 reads TGTGCCAGCAGTCACCTGGGACTAGCGGGAGGGCCGAACACCGGGGAGCTGTTTTTT.

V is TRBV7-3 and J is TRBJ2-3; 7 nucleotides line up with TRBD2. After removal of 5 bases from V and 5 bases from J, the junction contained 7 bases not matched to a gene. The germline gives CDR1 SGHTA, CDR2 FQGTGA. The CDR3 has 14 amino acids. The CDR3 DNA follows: TGTGCCAGCAGCCGGAGGGCGGGAGTAGATACGCAGTATTTT. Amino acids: CASSRRAGVDTQYF.